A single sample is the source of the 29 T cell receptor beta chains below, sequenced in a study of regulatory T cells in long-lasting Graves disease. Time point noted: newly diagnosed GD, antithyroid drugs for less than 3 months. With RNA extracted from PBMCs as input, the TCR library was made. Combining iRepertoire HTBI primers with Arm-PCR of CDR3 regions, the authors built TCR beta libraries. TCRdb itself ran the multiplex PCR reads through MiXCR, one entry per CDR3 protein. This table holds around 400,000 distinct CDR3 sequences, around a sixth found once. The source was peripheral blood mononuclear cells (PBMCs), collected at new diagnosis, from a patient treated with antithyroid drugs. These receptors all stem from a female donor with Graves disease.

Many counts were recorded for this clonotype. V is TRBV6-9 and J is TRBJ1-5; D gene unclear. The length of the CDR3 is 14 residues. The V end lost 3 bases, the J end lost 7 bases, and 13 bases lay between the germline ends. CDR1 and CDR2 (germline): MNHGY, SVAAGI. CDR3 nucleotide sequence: TGTGCCAGCAGTTACTCTTCGGGCAGACAGCCCCAGCATTTT. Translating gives CASSYSSGRQPQHF.

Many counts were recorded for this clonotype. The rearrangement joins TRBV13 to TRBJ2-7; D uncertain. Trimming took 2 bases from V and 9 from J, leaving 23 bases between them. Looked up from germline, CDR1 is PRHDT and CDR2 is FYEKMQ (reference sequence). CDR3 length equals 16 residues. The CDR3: CASSLSQDFSYERQYF. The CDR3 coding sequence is TGTGCCAGCAGCTTATCTCAGGATTTCTCCTACGAGCGGCAGTACTTC.

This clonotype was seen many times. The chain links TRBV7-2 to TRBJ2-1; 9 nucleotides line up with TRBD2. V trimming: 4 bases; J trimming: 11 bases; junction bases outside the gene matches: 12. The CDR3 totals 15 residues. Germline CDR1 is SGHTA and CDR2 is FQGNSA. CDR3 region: CASSSNPLLAGKQFF. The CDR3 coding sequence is TGTGCCAGCAGCTCAAACCCCCTTCTAGCGGGGAAGCAGTTCTTC.

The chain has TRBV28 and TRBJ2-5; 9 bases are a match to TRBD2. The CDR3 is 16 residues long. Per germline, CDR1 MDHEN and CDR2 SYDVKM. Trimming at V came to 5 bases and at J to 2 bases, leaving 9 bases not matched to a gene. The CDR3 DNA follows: TGTGCCAGCAGTCTCATGACTAGCGGAATACAAGAGACCCAGTACTTC. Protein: CASSLMTSGIQETQYF.

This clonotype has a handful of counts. CDR3 amino acids: CASRRGGGEKLFF. Written as DNA, the CDR3 is TGTGCCAGCCGACGTGGGGGCGGAGAAAAACTGTTTTTT. The genes are TRBV18 and TRBJ1-4; maybe TRBD1 (6 bases). The V end was cut by 8 bases, the J end by 8 bases, with 15 bases between. Germline-derived CDR1 and CDR2 are KGHSH and LQKENI. This CDR3 spans 13 amino acids. The full variable domain, rest sourced from reference TRBV18 and TRBJ1-4, is NAGVMQNPRHLVRRRGQEARLRCSPMKGHSHVYWYRQLPEEGLKFMVYLQKENIIDESGMPKERFSAEFPKEGPSILRIQQVVRGDSAAYFCASRRGGGEKLFFGSGTQLSVL.

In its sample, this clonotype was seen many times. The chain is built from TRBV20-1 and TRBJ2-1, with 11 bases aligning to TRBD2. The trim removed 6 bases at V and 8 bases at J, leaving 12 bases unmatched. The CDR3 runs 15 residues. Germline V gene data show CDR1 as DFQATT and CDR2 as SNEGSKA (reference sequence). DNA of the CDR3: TGCAGTGCAAGACTAGCGGGGCACCTGAATTATGAGCAGTTCTTC. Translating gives CSARLAGHLNYEQFF.

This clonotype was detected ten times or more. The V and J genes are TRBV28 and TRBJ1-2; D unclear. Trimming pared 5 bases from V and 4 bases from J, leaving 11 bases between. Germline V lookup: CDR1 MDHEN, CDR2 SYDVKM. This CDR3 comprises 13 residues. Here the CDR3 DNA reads TGTGCCAGCAGTACAACCTCAGGCTATGGCTACACCTTC. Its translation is CASSTTSGYGYTF.

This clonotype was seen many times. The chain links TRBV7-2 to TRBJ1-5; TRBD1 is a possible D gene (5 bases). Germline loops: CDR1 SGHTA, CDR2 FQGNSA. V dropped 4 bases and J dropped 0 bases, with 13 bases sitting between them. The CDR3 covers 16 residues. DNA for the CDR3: TGTGCCAGCAGCTCCGACGGGGGTTATAGCAATCAGCCCCAGCATTTT. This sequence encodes CASSSDGGYSNQPQHF.

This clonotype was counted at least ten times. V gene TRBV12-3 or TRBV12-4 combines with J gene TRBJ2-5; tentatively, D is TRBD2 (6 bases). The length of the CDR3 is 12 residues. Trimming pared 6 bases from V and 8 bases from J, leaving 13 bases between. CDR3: CASSNGTPTQYF. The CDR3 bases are TGTGCCAGCAGCAACGGGACTCCTACCCAGTACTTC.

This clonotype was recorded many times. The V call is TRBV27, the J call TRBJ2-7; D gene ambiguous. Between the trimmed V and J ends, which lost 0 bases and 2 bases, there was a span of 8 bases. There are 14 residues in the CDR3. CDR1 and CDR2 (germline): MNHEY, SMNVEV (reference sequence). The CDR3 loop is CASSLSVRTYEQYF. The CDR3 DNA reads TGTGCCAGCAGTTTATCGGTCAGGACCTACGAGCAGTACTTC.

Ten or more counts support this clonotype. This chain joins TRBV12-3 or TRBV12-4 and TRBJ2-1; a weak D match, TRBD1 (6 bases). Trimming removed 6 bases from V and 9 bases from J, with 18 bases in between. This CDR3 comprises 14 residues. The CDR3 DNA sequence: TGTGCCAGCAGACCGGACAGCGAGTTCCTTGAGCAGTTCTTC. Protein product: CASRPDSEFLEQFF.

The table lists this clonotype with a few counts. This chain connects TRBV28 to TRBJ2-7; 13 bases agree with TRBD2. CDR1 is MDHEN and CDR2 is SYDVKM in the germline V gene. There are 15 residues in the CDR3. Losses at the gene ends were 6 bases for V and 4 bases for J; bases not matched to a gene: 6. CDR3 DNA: TGTGCCAGCAGGGTGGGACTAGCGGGACGATACGAGCAGTACTTC. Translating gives CASRVGLAGRYEQYF.

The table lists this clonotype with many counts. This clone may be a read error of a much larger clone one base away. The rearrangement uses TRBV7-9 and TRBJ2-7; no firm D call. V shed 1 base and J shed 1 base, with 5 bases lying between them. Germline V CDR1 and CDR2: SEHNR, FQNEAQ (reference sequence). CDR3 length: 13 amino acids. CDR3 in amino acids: CASSLGASYEQYF. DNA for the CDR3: TGTGCCAGCAGCTTAGGGGCGTCCTACGAGCAGTACTTC.

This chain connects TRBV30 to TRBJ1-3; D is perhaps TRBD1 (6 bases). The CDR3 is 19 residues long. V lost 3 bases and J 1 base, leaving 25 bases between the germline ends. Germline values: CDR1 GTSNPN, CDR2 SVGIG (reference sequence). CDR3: CAWRTWRGAPGESGNTIYF. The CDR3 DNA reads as TGTGCCTGGAGAACGTGGAGGGGGGCCCCCGGGGAGTCTGGAAACACCATATATTTT.

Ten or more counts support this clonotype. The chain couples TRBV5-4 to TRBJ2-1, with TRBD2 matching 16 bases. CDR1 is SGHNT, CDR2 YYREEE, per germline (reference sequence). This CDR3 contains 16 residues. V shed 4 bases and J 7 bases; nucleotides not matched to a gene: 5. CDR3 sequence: CASSKGLAGGWNEQFF. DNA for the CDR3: TGTGCCAGCAGCAAGGGACTAGCGGGAGGGTGGAATGAGCAGTTCTTC.

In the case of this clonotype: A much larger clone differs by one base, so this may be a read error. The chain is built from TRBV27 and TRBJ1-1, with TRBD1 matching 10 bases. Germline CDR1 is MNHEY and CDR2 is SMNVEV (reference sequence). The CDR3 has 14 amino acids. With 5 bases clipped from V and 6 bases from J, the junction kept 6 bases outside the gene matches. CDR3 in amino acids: CASSPTGGKSEAFF. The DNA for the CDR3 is TGTGCCAGCAGTCCGACAGGGGGCAAGTCTGAAGCTTTCTTT.

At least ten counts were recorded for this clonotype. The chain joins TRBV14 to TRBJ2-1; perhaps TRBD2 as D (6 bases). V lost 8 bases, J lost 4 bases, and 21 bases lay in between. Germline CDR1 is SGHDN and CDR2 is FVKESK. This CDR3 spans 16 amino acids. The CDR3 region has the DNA TGTGCCAGCGAACAGAACACGGGGGTGGATTACAATGAGCAGTTCTTC. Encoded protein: CASEQNTGVDYNEQFF. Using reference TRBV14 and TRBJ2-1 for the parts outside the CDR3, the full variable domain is EAGVTQFPSHSVIEKGQTVTLRCDPISGHDNLYWYRRVMGKEIKFLLHFVKESKQDESGMPNNRFLAERTGGTYSTLKVQPAELEDSGVYFCASEQNTGVDYNEQFFGPGTRLTVL.

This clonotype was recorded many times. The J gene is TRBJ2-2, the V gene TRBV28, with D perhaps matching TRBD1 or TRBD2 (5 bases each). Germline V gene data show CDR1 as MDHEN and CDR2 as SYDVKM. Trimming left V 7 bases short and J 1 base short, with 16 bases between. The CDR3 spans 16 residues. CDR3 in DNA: TGTGCCAGCACCCGGGACCCAAGGGTGAACACCGGGGAGCTGTTTTTT. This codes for CASTRDPRVNTGELFF.

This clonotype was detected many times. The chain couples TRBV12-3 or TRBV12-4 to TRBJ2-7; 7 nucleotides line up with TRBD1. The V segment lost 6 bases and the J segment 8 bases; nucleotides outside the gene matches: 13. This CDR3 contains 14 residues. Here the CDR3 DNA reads TGTGCCAGCAGACCGGGACAGCCCGAATCTAAGCAGTACTTC. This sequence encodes CASRPGQPESKQYF.

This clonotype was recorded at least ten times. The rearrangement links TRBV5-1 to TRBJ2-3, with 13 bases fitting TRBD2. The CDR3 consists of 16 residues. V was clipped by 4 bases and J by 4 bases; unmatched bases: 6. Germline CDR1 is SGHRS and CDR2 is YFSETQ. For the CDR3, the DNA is TGCGCCAGCAGCCCCCGGACTAGCGGGAGTGCAGATACGCAGTATTTT. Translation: CASSPRTSGSADTQYF.

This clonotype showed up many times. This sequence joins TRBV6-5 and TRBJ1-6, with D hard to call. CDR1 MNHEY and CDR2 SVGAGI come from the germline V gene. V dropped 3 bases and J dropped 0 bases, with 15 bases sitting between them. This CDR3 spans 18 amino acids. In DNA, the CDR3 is TGTGCCAGCAGTTATACCCCCATCGGGAGCTCCTATAATTCACCCCTCCACTTT. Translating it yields CASSYTPIGSSYNSPLHF.

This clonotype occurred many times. The CDR3 is CASSLATLNNEQFF. The CDR3 coding sequence is TGTGCCAGCAGTTTGGCCACTTTGAACAATGAGCAGTTCTTC. The gene calls are TRBV12-3 or TRBV12-4 and TRBJ2-1; no firm D call. The V end lost 3 bases, the J end lost 5 bases, and 11 bases lay between the germline ends. The CDR3 has 14 amino acids.

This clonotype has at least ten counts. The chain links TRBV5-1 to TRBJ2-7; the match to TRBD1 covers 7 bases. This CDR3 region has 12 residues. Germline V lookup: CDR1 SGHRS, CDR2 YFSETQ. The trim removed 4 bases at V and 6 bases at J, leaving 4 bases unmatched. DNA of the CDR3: TGCGCCAGCAGCAGGACAGGAAGCGAGCAGTACTTC. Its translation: CASSRTGSEQYF.

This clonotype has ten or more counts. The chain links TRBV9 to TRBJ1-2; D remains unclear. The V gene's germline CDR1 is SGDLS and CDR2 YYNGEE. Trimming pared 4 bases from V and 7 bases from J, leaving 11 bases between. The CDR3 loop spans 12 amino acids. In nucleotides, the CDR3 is TGTGCCAGCAGCCCCGGCGGGCCTGGCTACACCTTC. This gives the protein CASSPGGPGYTF.

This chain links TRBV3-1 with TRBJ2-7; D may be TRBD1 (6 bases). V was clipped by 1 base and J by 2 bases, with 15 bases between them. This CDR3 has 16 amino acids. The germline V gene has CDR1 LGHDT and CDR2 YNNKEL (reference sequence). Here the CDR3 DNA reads TGTGCCAGCAGCCAAGCAAGAGACAGGATGACCTACGAGCAGTACTTC. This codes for CASSQARDRMTYEQYF.

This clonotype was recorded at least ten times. CDR3 loop: CASRYQGATNSPLHF. The CDR3 nucleotides read TGCGCCAGCAGATATCAGGGGGCGACTAATTCACCCCTCCACTTT. The chain is built from TRBV5-1 and TRBJ1-6, with 8 nucleotides matching TRBD1. Germline-derived CDR1 and CDR2 are SGHRS and YFSETQ. The CDR3 contains 15 residues. Losses at the gene ends were 5 bases for V and 6 bases for J; bases not matched to a gene: 7.

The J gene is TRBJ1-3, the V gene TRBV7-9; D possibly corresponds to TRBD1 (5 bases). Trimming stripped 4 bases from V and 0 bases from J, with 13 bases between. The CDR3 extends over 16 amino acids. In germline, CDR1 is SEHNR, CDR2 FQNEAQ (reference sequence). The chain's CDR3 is CASSSYDSSSGNTIYF. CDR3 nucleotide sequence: TGTGCCAGCAGCTCCTACGACAGTAGCTCTGGAAACACCATATATTTT. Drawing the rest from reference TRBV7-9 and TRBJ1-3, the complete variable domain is DTGVSQNPRHKITKRGQNVTFRCDPISEHNRLYWYRQTLGQGPEFLTYFQNEAQLEKSRLLSDRFSAERPKGSFSTLEIQRTEQGDSAMYLCASSSYDSSSGNTIYFGEGSWLTVV.

The CDR3, as DNA: TGTGCCAGCAGTTACAAGCCCCGTAGGCCCACCGGGGAGCTGTTTTTT. Amino acids: CASSYKPRRPTGELFF. This chain uses TRBV6-2 or TRBV6-3 with TRBJ2-2, with D unclear. The V end lost 2 bases, the J end lost 4 bases, and 14 bases lay between the germline ends. Looked up from germline, CDR1 is MNHEY and CDR2 is SVGEGT. The CDR3 length is 16 residues.

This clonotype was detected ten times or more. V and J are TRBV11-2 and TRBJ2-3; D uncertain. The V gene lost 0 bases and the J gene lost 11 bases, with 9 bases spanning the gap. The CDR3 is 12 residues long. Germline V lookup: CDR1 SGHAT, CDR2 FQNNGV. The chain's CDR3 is CASSLERAWQYF. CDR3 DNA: TGTGCCAGCAGCTTAGAAAGGGCTTGGCAGTATTTT.